These 6 T cell receptor beta chains share one sample of origin, sequenced in a study of blood T cell repertoires in COVID-19. Sequencing used immunoSEQ multiplex PCR; TCRdb keeps in-frame clones, though not all of them. The repertoire holds fewer than 250,000 clones, around four fifths seen once, with more than 6% in the top ten. Sequenced: peripheral blood. The source is a woman aged 60-75 years with active or convalescent COVID-19.

V usage is TRBV6-1 and J usage is TRBJ1-2; D remains unclear. CDR3 length: 16 residues. The V end lost 4 bases, the J end lost 3 bases, and 18 bases lay between the germline ends. CDR1 and CDR2 from the germline V gene are MNHNS and SASEGT. DNA of the CDR3: TGTGCCAGCAGTGCAACCGGGATTCGGATGGACTATGGCTACACCTTC. Its translation: CASSATGIRMDYGYTF.

This clone has only one observation. V and J are TRBV18 and TRBJ2-5, with D possibly matching TRBD2 (6 bases). Trimming took 6 bases from V and 7 from J, leaving 15 bases between them. The CDR3 length is 13 residues. Germline V gene sequence: CDR1 KGHSH, CDR2 LQKENI. DNA for the CDR3: TGTGCCAGCTCGCAGGACTACTCGGGGACCCAGTACTTC. Translation: CASSQDYSGTQYF.

The sample holds a few counts of this clone. The V gene is TRBV30, the J gene TRBJ2-7; TRBD2 matches at 9 bases. The CDR3 has 14 amino acids. CDR1 and CDR2 (germline): GTSNPN, SVGIG (reference sequence). Trimming removed 8 bases from V and 1 base from J; junction bases left unmatched: 9. CDR3 DNA: TGTGCCGTGATTCTAGCGGGAAGATCCTACGAGCAGTACTTC. Translating gives CAVILAGRSYEQYF.

V usage is TRBV3-1 (or the pseudogene TRBV3-2) and J usage is TRBJ1-1; 8 bases agree with TRBD1. Germline CDR1 LGHDT, CDR2 YNNKEL (reference sequence). V lost 3 bases to trimming and J lost 7 bases; unmatched junction nucleotides: 7. The length of the CDR3 is 14 residues. Written as DNA, the CDR3 is TGTGCCAGCAGCCACTTTGACAGGGGAGGTGAAGCTTTCTTT. This sequence encodes CASSHFDRGGEAFF.

The V call is TRBV4-1, the J call TRBJ2-5; 7 bases line up with TRBD2. The CDR3 loop spans 16 amino acids. CDR1 and CDR2 from the germline V gene are MGHRA and YSYEKL. With V trimmed by 4 bases and J by 1 base, 9 bases remained unmatched. The CDR3 DNA sequence: TGCGCCAGCAGCCTGGCCGGGGGGTACCCCCAAGAGACCCAGTACTTC. Translation: CASSLAGGYPQETQYF.

The rearrangement joins TRBV5-1 to TRBJ1-4, with TRBD1 matching over 7 bases. Germline lookup yields CDR1 SGHRS and CDR2 YFSETQ. The length of the CDR3 is 16 residues. Trimming at V came to 2 bases and at J to 8 bases, leaving 12 bases not matched to a gene. CDR3 sequence reads: CASSFTGASLSEKLFF. CDR3 bases: TGCGCCAGCAGCTTTACAGGGGCAAGCCTTTCAGAAAAACTGTTTTTT.